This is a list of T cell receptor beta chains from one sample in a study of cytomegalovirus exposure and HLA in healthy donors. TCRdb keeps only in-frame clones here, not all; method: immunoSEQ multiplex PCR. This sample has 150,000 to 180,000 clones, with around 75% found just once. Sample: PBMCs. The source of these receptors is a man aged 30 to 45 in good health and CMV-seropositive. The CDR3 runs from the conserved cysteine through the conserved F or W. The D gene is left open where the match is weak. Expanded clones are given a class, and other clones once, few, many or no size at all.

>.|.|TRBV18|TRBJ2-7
CASSPVGDEQYF
TGTGCCAGCTCACCGGTGGGAGACGAGCAGTACTTC
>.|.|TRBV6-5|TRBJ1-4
CASSYAGNEKLFF
TGTGCCAGCAGTTACGCCGGGAATGAAAAACTGTTTTTT
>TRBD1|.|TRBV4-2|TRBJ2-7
CASSPGQGPPQEQYF
TGTGCCAGCAGCCCTGGACAGGGGCCCCCCCAGGAGCAGTACTTC
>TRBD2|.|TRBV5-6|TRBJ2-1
CASSLFGLAGGREQFF
TGTGCCAGCAGCTTGTTTGGACTAGCTGGAGGGAGGGAGCAGTTCTTC
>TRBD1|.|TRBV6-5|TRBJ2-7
CASRQGVHEQYF
TGTGCCAGCCGACAGGGGGTTCACGAGCAGTACTTC
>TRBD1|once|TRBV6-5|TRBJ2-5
CASRRTGSKETQYF
TGTGCCAGCAGGCGGACAGGGTCCAAAGAGACCCAGTACTTC
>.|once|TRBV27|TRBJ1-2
CASSFDRVYGYTF
TGTGCCAGCAGTTTTGACAGAGTCTATGGCTACACCTTC
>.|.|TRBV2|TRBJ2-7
CASSEGRGRPYEQYF
TGTGCCAGCAGTGAAGGCAGGGGGAGGCCCTACGAGCAGTACTTC
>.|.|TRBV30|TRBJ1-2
CAWSVPGGYTF
TGTGCCTGGAGTGTACCGGGAGGCTACACCTTC
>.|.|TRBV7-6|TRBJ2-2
CASSETGELFF
TGTGCCAGCAGCGAGACCGGGGAGCTGTTTTTT
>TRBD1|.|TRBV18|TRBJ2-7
CASSPGTASYEQYF
TGTGCCAGCTCACCAGGGACAGCCTCCTACGAGCAGTACTTC
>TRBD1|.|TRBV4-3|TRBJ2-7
CASSQVHPGQVGYEQYF
TGCGCCAGCAGCCAAGTTCACCCGGGACAGGTAGGCTACGAGCAGTACTTC
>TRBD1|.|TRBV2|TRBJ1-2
CASMGSAGQGARDGYTF
TGTGCCAGCATGGGGAGCGCAGGACAGGGGGCGCGTGATGGCTACACCTTC
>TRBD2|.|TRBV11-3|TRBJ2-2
CASSLDGLAGINTGELFF
TGTGCCAGCAGCTTAGATGGCCTAGCGGGGATAAACACCGGGGAGCTGTTTTTT
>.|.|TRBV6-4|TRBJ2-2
CASRVHPNTGELFF
TGTGCCAGCAGGGTACACCCGAACACCGGGGAGCTGTTTTTT
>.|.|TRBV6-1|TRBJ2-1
CASSIRGYERNEQFF
TGTGCCAGCAGTATTCGCGGTTACGAGCGAAATGAGCAGTTCTTC
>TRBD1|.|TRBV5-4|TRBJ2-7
CASSLWDRGLYEQYF
TGTGCCAGCAGCTTGTGGGACAGGGGGCTCTACGAGCAGTACTTC
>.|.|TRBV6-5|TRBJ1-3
CASSYSMTAGNTIYF
TGTGCCAGCAGTTACTCGATGACAGCTGGAAACACCATATATTTT
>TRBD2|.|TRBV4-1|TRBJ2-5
CASSQDKREGRKTQYF
TGCGCCAGCAGCCAAGATAAGCGGGAGGGCCGTAAGACCCAGTACTTC
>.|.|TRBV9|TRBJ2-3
CASTPREAVDTQYF
TGTGCCAGCACCCCCAGGGAGGCAGTAGATACGCAGTATTTT
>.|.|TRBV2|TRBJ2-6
CASQGAGANVLTF
TGTGCCAGCCAAGGGGCTGGGGCCAACGTCCTGACTTTC
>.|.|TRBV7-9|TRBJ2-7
CASSPTQGTYEQYF
TGTGCCAGCAGCCCAACACAGGGTACCTACGAGCAGTACTTC
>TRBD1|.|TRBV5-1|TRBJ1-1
CASRGRTGVTEAFF
TGCGCCAGCAGGGGCCGGACAGGGGTCACTGAAGCTTTCTTT
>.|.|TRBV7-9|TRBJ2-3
CASSHKGRSSTDTQYF
TGTGCCAGCAGCCACAAGGGGCGTTCTAGCACAGATACGCAGTATTTT
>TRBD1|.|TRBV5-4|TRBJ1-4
CASSDRTGVMNEKLFF
TGTGCCAGCAGCGATCGGACAGGGGTCATGAATGAAAAACTGTTTTTT
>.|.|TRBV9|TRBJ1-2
CASSDGTNRNYGYTF
TGTGCCAGCAGCGACGGGACTAACCGAAACTATGGCTACACCTTC
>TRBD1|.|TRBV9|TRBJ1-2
CASSGTGNGYTF
TGTGCCAGCAGCGGGACAGGGAATGGCTACACCTTC
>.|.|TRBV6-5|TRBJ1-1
CASSNLRGNTEAFF
TGTGCCAGCAGCAACCTCAGGGGGAACACTGAAGCTTTCTTT
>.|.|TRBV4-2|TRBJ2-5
CASSQLAAGETQYF
TGTGCCAGCAGCCAATTAGCGGCGGGGGAGACCCAGTACTTC
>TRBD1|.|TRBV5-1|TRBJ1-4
CASSLTGTASDATNEKLFF
TGCGCCAGCAGCTTGACCGGGACAGCCTCAGATGCAACTAATGAAAAACTGTTTTTT
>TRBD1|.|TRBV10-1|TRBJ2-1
CASSEPDRENEQFF
TGCGCCAGCAGTGAACCGGACAGGGAGAATGAGCAGTTCTTC
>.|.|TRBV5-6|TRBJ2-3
CASSLKGADTQYF
TGTGCCAGCAGCTTGAAGGGGGCAGATACGCAGTATTTT
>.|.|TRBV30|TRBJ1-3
CAWSVLGNTIYF
TGTGCCTGGAGTGTACTAGGAAACACCATATATTTT
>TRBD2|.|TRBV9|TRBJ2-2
CASSLRTSGGAGTGELFF
TGTGCCAGCAGCCTGAGAACTAGCGGGGGGGCAGGAACCGGGGAGCTGTTTTTT
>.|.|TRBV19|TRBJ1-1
CASRWGELTEAFF
TGTGCCAGTAGGTGGGGGGAATTAACTGAAGCTTTCTTT
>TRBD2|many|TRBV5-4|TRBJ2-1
CASSPGLAGGQVYNEQFF
TGTGCCAGCAGCCCGGGACTAGCGGGGGGGCAGGTCTACAATGAGCAGTTCTTC
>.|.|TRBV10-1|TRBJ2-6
CASSESSGNPGANVLTF
TGCGCCAGCAGTGAGTCTTCAGGGAACCCTGGGGCCAACGTCCTGACTTTC
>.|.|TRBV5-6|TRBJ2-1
CASNEGTPNNEQFF
TGTGCCAGCAACGAGGGGACTCCTAACAATGAGCAGTTCTTC
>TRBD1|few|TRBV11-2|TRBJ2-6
CASSWDRVSAGANVLTF
TGTGCCAGCAGCTGGGACAGGGTGTCGGCTGGGGCCAACGTCCTGACTTTC
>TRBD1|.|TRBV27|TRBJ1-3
CASSPQTGVKMFPTNTIYF
TGTGCCAGCAGTCCCCAGACAGGGGTTAAAATGTTCCCAACGAACACCATATATTTT
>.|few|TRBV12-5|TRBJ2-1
CASGPQGPDEQFF
TGTGCTAGTGGCCCACAGGGCCCCGATGAGCAGTTCTTC
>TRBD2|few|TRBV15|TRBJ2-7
CATSRDALAGANEQYF
TGTGCCACCAGCAGAGATGCGCTAGCGGGAGCTAACGAGCAGTACTTC
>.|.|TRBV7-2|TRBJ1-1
CASSPQGGGTEAFF
TGTGCCAGCAGCCCACAGGGTGGGGGCACTGAAGCTTTCTTT
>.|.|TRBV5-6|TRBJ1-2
CASSLLQKPNYGYTF
TGTGCCAGCAGCTTGTTACAGAAACCTAACTATGGCTACACCTTC
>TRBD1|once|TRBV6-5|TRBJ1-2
CASSQQTGGRGYTF
TGTGCCAGCAGTCAGCAAACAGGGGGACGTGGCTACACCTTC
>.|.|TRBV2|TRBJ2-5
CASRFSGQETQYF
TGTGCCAGCAGGTTTAGCGGTCAAGAGACCCAGTACTTC
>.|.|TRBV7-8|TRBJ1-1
CASSPTLDYTEAFF
TGTGCCAGCAGCCCGACTCTGGATTACACTGAAGCTTTCTTT
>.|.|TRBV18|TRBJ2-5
CASSKERETQYF
TGTGCCAGCTCTAAGGAGAGGGAGACCCAGTACTTC
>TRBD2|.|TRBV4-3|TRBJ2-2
CASSHGLAGELFF
TGCGCCAGCAGCCACGGACTAGCTGGGGAGCTGTTTTTT
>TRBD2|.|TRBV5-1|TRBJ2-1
CASSTPSGSLSWDNEQFF
TGCGCCAGCAGCACCCCTAGCGGGAGCTTGTCCTGGGACAATGAGCAGTTCTTC
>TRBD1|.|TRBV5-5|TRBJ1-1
CASSLGGPEAFF
TGTGCCAGCAGCCTAGGGGGCCCTGAAGCTTTCTTT
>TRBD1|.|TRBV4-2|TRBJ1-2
CASSQDTTGRGYTF
TGTGCCAGCAGCCAAGATACGACAGGGAGGGGCTACACCTTC
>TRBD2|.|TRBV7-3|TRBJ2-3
CASSFSGTSGGTDTQYF
TGTGCCAGCAGCTTTAGTGGGACTAGCGGGGGCACAGATACGCAGTATTTT
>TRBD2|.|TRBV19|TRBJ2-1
CASSIVTGLAAHEQFF
TGTGCCAGTAGTATAGTTACGGGACTAGCGGCCCATGAGCAGTTCTTC
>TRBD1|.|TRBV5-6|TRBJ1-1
CASSRTGLSEAFF
TGTGCCAGCAGCCGGACAGGGCTGAGTGAAGCTTTCTTT
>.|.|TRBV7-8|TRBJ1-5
CASSETYQPQHF
TGTGCCAGCAGTGAGACTTACCAGCCCCAGCATTTT
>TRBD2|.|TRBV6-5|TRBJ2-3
CASSYSSGSTDTQYF
TGTGCCAGCAGTTACTCTAGCGGGAGCACAGATACGCAGTATTTT
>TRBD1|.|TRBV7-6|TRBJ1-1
CASSLWGQGELDTEAFF
TGTGCCAGCAGCTTATGGGGACAGGGGGAATTGGACACTGAAGCTTTCTTT
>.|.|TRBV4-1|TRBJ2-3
CASSAQTPSGGVTDTQYF
TGCGCCAGCAGCGCCCAAACCCCCAGCGGAGGGGTCACAGATACGCAGTATTTT